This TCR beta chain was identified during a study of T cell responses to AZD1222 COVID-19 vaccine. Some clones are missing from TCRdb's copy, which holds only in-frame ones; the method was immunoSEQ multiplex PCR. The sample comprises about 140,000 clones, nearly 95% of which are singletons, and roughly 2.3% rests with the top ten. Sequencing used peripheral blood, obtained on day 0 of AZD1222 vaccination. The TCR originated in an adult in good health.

CDR3 sequence (DNA): TGTGCCTGGAATATTAATGAAAAACTGTTTTTT. Translated, it gives CAWNINEKLFF. The chain recombines TRBV30 with TRBJ1-4; D remains ambiguous. The length of the CDR3 is 11 residues. Trimming cost V 4 bases and J 4 bases, with 4 bases left between them. Germline V CDR1 and CDR2: GTSNPN, SVGIG (reference sequence). Full variable domain (remainder filled in from reference TRBV30 and TRBJ1-4): SQTIHQWPATLVQPVGSPLSLECTVEGTSNPNLYWYRQAAGRGLQLLFYSVGIGQISSEVPQNLSASRPQDRQFILSSKKLLLSDSGFYLCAWNINEKLFFGSGTQLSVL.